The rows below give T cell receptor beta chains drawn from one sample of a study of Graves' ophthalmopathy and Graves' hyperthyroidism. MiXCR, applied by TCRdb to the multiplex PCR reads, yields one record per CDR3 protein. The table lists approximately 540,000 distinct CDR3 sequences, about two fifths of them singletons, with 4% to 5% in the top ten. Sequenced sample: peripheral blood or thyroid tissue (not recorded which). These receptors came from an adult man with Graves' hyperthyroidism. Both conserved end residues are part of each CDR3. Fields, in order: CDR3 DNA, CDR3 protein, D gene, J gene, clone size, V gene. D genes are given only for firm matches. Clone sizes are given selectively: once, few, many, or a class where the clone is expanded.

cdr3_nt: TGTGCCAGCGGCCCGGGCGGGTTCTACGAGCAGTACTTC
cdr3_aa: CASGPGGFYEQYF
d_call: -
j_call: TRBJ2-7
clone_size: many
v_call: TRBV13

cdr3_nt: TGTGCCAGCAGTGAATCTAAGGGGTGGGAGCAGTACTTC
cdr3_aa: CASSESKGWEQYF
d_call: -
j_call: TRBJ2-7
clone_size: many
v_call: TRBV2

cdr3_nt: TGTGCCAGCAGTGAATGGTCAGGGGGCGGCAATCAGCCCCAGCATTTT
cdr3_aa: CASSEWSGGGNQPQHF
d_call: TRBD1
j_call: TRBJ1-5
clone_size: -
v_call: TRBV2

cdr3_nt: TGTGCCAGCTCACTAACGGGTGCGATGGGCCACTCTGGGGCCAACGTCCTGACTTTC
cdr3_aa: CASSLTGAMGHSGANVLTF
d_call: -
j_call: TRBJ2-6
clone_size: -
v_call: TRBV6-1

cdr3_nt: TGTGCCAGCAGTCACCGGGACAGTCATTCACCCCTCCACTTT
cdr3_aa: CASSHRDSHSPLHF
d_call: TRBD1
j_call: TRBJ1-6
clone_size: many
v_call: TRBV25-1

cdr3_nt: TGTGCCAGCAGCCCGACTAGCGGGAGCGTCTACGAGCAGTACTTC
cdr3_aa: CASSPTSGSVYEQYF
d_call: TRBD2
j_call: TRBJ2-7
clone_size: few
v_call: TRBV5-5

cdr3_nt: TGTGCCACCTCGGGACGGAACTATGGCTACACCTTC
cdr3_aa: CATSGRNYGYTF
d_call: -
j_call: TRBJ1-2
clone_size: -
v_call: TRBV28

cdr3_nt: TGTGCCTGGAGTAGGGGCAGGGGCAATCAGCCCCAGCATTTT
cdr3_aa: CAWSRGRGNQPQHF
d_call: -
j_call: TRBJ1-5
clone_size: -
v_call: TRBV25-1

cdr3_nt: TGCAGTGCTAGAGAGACTAGCGGCTGGGCAGATACGCAGTATTTT
cdr3_aa: CSARETSGWADTQYF
d_call: TRBD2
j_call: TRBJ2-3
clone_size: -
v_call: TRBV20-1

cdr3_nt: TGCAGTGCTAGAGGGGGGACGGGACTAGCATCAGAGACCCAGTACTTC
cdr3_aa: CSARGGTGLASETQYF
d_call: TRBD2
j_call: TRBJ2-5
clone_size: many
v_call: TRBV20-1

cdr3_nt: TGCAGCGTTGGATCGATAGCGGGATCCTATGGCTACACCTTC
cdr3_aa: CSVGSIAGSYGYTF
d_call: -
j_call: TRBJ1-2
clone_size: -
v_call: TRBV29-1

cdr3_nt: TGTGCCAGCTCGGGGACTAGCGGGAGCACCTACGAGCAGTACTTC
cdr3_aa: CASSGTSGSTYEQYF
d_call: TRBD2
j_call: TRBJ2-7
clone_size: -
v_call: TRBV2

cdr3_nt: TGTGCCAGCAGCCAACCGGGACAGGGGGCGACCACAGATACGCAGTATTTT
cdr3_aa: CASSQPGQGATTDTQYF
d_call: TRBD1
j_call: TRBJ2-3
clone_size: few
v_call: TRBV4-2

cdr3_nt: TGTGCCAGCAGCTTGGGTCTGGGCGGGGGGACTGGCGAGCAGTACTTC
cdr3_aa: CASSLGLGGGTGEQYF
d_call: TRBD2
j_call: TRBJ2-7
clone_size: many
v_call: TRBV5-5

cdr3_nt: TGCGCCAGCAGCTTGATGGGGACCCAAGAGACCCAGTACTTC
cdr3_aa: CASSLMGTQETQYF
d_call: -
j_call: TRBJ2-5
clone_size: many
v_call: TRBV5-1

cdr3_nt: TGTGCCAGCAGCTTTTCAGGGTTCGGGGAGCTGTTTTTT
cdr3_aa: CASSFSGFGELFF
d_call: -
j_call: TRBJ2-2
clone_size: many
v_call: TRBV7-2

cdr3_nt: TGCAGCCCCGATTTAAGGGGCCGATCCTACGAGCAGTACTTC
cdr3_aa: CSPDLRGRSYEQYF
d_call: -
j_call: TRBJ2-7
clone_size: -
v_call: TRBV20-1

cdr3_nt: TGTGCCAGCAGTCCGGGGACTAGCGGGCTGAGCTCCTACAATGAGCAGTTCTTC
cdr3_aa: CASSPGTSGLSSYNEQFF
d_call: TRBD2
j_call: TRBJ2-1
clone_size: -
v_call: TRBV10-3

cdr3_nt: TGTGCCAGCAGCTTATCGGTTGATCGAATCATGAGCACTGAAGCTTTCTTT
cdr3_aa: CASSLSVDRIMSTEAFF
d_call: -
j_call: TRBJ1-1
clone_size: -
v_call: TRBV7-2

cdr3_nt: TGCAGCAGCTTCGGGGGAGGTCAGCCCCAGCATTTT
cdr3_aa: CSSFGGGQPQHF
d_call: -
j_call: TRBJ1-5
clone_size: -
v_call: TRBV20-1

cdr3_nt: TGTGCCAGCAGTGAATCCGGGACAGGGAATGGTGCACCCCTCCACTTT
cdr3_aa: CASSESGTGNGAPLHF
d_call: TRBD1
j_call: TRBJ1-6
clone_size: -
v_call: TRBV2

cdr3_nt: TGTGCCATCAGTGAGTCCGCAGAGACCCAGTACTTC
cdr3_aa: CAISESAETQYF
d_call: -
j_call: TRBJ2-5
clone_size: -
v_call: TRBV10-3

cdr3_nt: TGTGCCAGCAGTTATAGGACAGGGGAAGAGACCCAGTACTTC
cdr3_aa: CASSYRTGEETQYF
d_call: TRBD1
j_call: TRBJ2-5
clone_size: many
v_call: TRBV2

cdr3_nt: TGTGCCAGCAGCAAAGGGGGGGCGGGGGAAGCTTTCTACGAGCAGTACTTC
cdr3_aa: CASSKGGAGEAFYEQYF
d_call: -
j_call: TRBJ2-7
clone_size: -
v_call: TRBV9